What follows describes a single TCR beta chain. This record comes from a study of blood T cell repertoires in COVID-19. Study summary: Sites in the United States, Italy and Spain provided acute and convalescent COVID-19 samples.

Deletions cut 6 bases from V and 1 base from J, with 15 bases between. CDR1 MNHEY and CDR2 SVGAGI come from the germline V gene. The CDR3 contains 15 residues. Clones were read by immunoSEQ multiplex PCR, and TCRdb kept only the in-frame ones, dropping some. The table lists roughly 450,000 clones, roughly 87% of them singletons. This clonotype originated in a man between 18 and 29 years old who had recovered from COVID-19. The chain is built from TRBV6-5 and TRBJ2-5; D not certain. Source material: PBMCs or T cells enriched from blood (not recorded which). CDR3 DNA sequence: TGTGCCAGCAGGCGGTCCAGCGTGGGCCAAGAGACCCAGTACTTC. Protein product: CASRRSSVGQETQYF.